Included here is one TCR beta chain sequence, with context. The source of the sample is a study of blood T cell repertoires in COVID-19. At the level of the study: Samples of COVID-19 (acute and convalescent) were obtained from the United States, Italy and Spain. T cells, B-cell-depleted T cells, or PBMCs supplied cDNA or gDNA.

In the original processing: Researchers report that nucleated cell counts were estimated from reference gene primer amplification. Using immunoSEQ multiplex PCR, the repertoire was profiled, and TCRdb retains in-frame clones only, with some absent. The V and J calls and clone size come from that table; D and trimming were worked out from the DNA. Altogether about 120,000 clones are present, over 65% being singletons, with the ten largest covering approximately 0.86%. In germline, CDR1 is SGHAT, CDR2 FQNNGV. CDR3 length: 16 amino acids. The junction had 10 bases not matched to a gene; V was cut back by 5 bases and J by 1 base.

V gene TRBV11-2 combines with J gene TRBJ2-5, with 7 bases lining up with TRBD1. The clonotype was recovered from a human donor with acute or convalescent COVID-19. The donor label of this sample is uncertain. Specimen: peripheral blood. The CDR3 nucleotides read TGTGCCAGCAGCCCTTATGACAGGGCCGGCCAAGAGACCCAGTACTTC. Translation: CASSPYDRAGQETQYF.